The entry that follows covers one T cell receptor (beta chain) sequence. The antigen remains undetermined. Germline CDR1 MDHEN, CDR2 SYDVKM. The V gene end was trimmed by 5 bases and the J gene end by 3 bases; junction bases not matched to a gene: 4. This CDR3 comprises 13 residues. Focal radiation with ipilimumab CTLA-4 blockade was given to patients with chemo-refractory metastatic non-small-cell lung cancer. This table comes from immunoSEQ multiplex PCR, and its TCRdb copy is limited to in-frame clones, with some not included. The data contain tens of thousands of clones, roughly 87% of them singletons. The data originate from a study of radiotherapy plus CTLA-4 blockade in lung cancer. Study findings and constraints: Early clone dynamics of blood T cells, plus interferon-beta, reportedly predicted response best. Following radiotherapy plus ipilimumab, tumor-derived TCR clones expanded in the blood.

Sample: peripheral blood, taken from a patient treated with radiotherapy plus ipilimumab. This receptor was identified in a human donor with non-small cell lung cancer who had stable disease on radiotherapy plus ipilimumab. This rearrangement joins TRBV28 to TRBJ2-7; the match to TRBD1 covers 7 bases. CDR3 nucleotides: TGTGCCAGCAGTCGGGGACAGATCTACGAGCAGTACTTC. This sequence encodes CASSRGQIYEQYF.